These T cell receptor beta chains were read from a single sample in a study of blood T cell repertoires in COVID-19. Repertoires were generated with immunoSEQ multiplex PCR, while TCRdb's copy carries only in-frame clones and drops some. The sample yields approximately 440,000 clones, roughly 87% seen once. Material for sequencing was PBMCs or T cells enriched from blood (not recorded which). The source of these receptors is a man aged 18 to 35 who had recovered from COVID-19. Both conserved end residues are part of each CDR3. The D gene is left open where the match is weak. Rows give clone size only sometimes, using once, few, many, or a class for an expanded clone.

clone_size j_call v_call d_call cdr3_aa cdr3_nt
NA TRBJ1-2 TRBV7-2 NA CASSLVADSGVYGYTF TGTGCCAGCAGCTTAGTTGCGGACAGTGGAGTATATGGCTACACCTTC
few TRBJ1-2 TRBV15 TRBD1 CATLRGRGYGYTF TGTGCCACCCTGAGGGGGCGAGGCTATGGCTACACCTTC
NA TRBJ2-3 TRBV5-4 TRBD2 CASSLLGTSDTQYF TGTGCCAGCAGCTTGCTCGGGACTAGCGATACGCAGTATTTT
NA TRBJ1-4 TRBV30 NA CAWRGLRASVGDEKLFF TGTGCCTGGAGAGGGCTGAGGGCCAGCGTCGGTGATGAAAAACTGTTTTTT
NA TRBJ1-1 TRBV12-3/TRBV12-4 NA CASRLQGNEAFF TGTGCCAGCAGGTTGCAGGGGAATGAAGCTTTCTTT
NA TRBJ2-1 TRBV7-7 TRBD2 CASSPGTSGGLSDEQFF TGTGCCAGCAGCCCCGGGACTAGCGGGGGTTTAAGCGATGAGCAGTTCTTC
NA TRBJ1-1 TRBV3-1/TRBV3-2 NA CASSQDKGLIRLDTEAFF TGTGCCAGCAGCCAAGACAAGGGACTGATAAGGTTGGACACTGAAGCTTTCTTT
NA TRBJ1-6 TRBV9 NA CASSVASDSPLHF TGTGCCAGCAGCGTAGCCTCAGATTCACCCCTCCACTTT
once TRBJ2-1 TRBV3-1/TRBV3-2 NA CASSSFTGTRGGYNEQFF TGTGCCAGCAGTTCGTTTACGGGGACCCGAGGGGGCTACAATGAGCAGTTCTTC
NA TRBJ1-5 TRBV7-2 TRBD1 CASSLTGESNQPQHF TGTGCCAGCAGCTTAACAGGGGAAAGCAATCAGCCCCAGCATTTT
NA TRBJ2-1 TRBV2 TRBD2 CASSVLPGLAGGGEQFF TGTGCCAGCAGTGTCCTACCGGGACTAGCCGGGGGTGGTGAGCAGTTCTTC
NA TRBJ1-1 TRBV28 NA CASSLVGGDQAFF TGTGCCAGCAGTTTAGTTGGGGGCGATCAGGCTTTCTTT
NA TRBJ1-3 TRBV5-1 NA CASSLGGGKAGNTIYF TGCGCCAGCAGCTTGGGTGGAGGGAAGGCTGGAAACACCATATATTTT
NA TRBJ1-4 TRBV24-1 NA CATTTSSGRDNEKLFF TGTGCCACCACTACTTCCTCGGGGAGAGATAATGAAAAACTGTTTTTT
NA TRBJ2-5 TRBV5-1 NA CASSSGGVQETQYF TGCGCCAGCAGCTCCGGAGGGGTACAAGAGACCCAGTACTTC
NA TRBJ2-6 TRBV27 NA CASSSPRDKSSGANVLTF TGTGCCAGCAGCTCCCCCCGGGACAAAAGCTCTGGGGCCAACGTCCTGACTTTC
NA TRBJ1-2 TRBV20-1 NA CSARFPRSYTF TGCAGTGCTAGATTCCCCAGGAGCTACACCTTC
NA TRBJ2-3 TRBV15 TRBD2 CATSRDRTSGGTDTQYF TGTGCCACCAGCAGAGACCGGACTAGCGGGGGCACAGATACGCAGTATTTT